Presented here are 27 T cell receptor beta chains from one specimen sequenced in a study of T cell repertoires in cytomegalovirus infection. Via MiXCR, TCRdb re-called the reads, giving one row per CDR3 protein. The repertoire holds under 300,000 distinct CDR3 sequences, 12% seen once, with 1.5% to 2% in the top ten. Sequencing was carried out using PBMCs. These receptors came from a human donor in good health (CMV status not recorded). Some clones in this sample may be carry-over from other donors' samples.

Many counts were recorded for this clonotype. The DNA of the CDR3 is TGTGCCAGCATTAGGGACAGGGGGCGTCTAGCGGGAGTTGGAGATACGCAGTATTTT. Translated: CASIRDRGRLAGVGDTQYF. The rearrangement links TRBV28 to TRBJ2-3; 12 nucleotides align to TRBD1. In germline, CDR1 is MDHEN, CDR2 SYDVKM. J lost 5 bases, V lost 7 bases, and 19 bases had no gene match. This CDR3 region has 19 residues.

This clonotype was found many times. The chain links TRBV20-1 to TRBJ2-3; TRBD2 matches 8 bases. Losses at the gene ends were 6 bases for V and 6 bases for J; bases not matched to a gene: 11. Germline lookup yields CDR1 DFQATT and CDR2 SNEGSKA (reference sequence). This CDR3 has 14 residues. CDR3 nucleotides: TGCAGTGCCCCCGAGGTAGCGGGAATGGATACGCAGTATTTT. Translation: CSAPEVAGMDTQYF.

This clonotype was counted ten times or more. The chain links TRBV6-5 to TRBJ2-3; tentatively, D is TRBD1 or TRBD2 (5 bases each). CDR1 is MNHEY, CDR2 SVGAGI, per germline. The length of the CDR3 is 14 residues. Trimming removed 5 bases at V and 5 bases at J, with 14 bases between. This CDR3 reads CASSRDLGIDTQYF. The CDR3 DNA reads TGTGCCAGCAGTCGGGACCTAGGGATAGATACGCAGTATTTT.

This clonotype appeared many times. The J gene is TRBJ1-2, the V gene TRBV28, with 7 bases fitting TRBD1. This CDR3 is built from 14 residues. CDR1 is MDHEN and CDR2 is SYDVKM in the germline V gene. J gave up 0 bases and V 5 bases, and 3 bases lay outside the gene matches. The CDR3 loop reads CASSQGQANYGYTF. The CDR3, as DNA: TGTGCCAGCAGTCAAGGACAGGCTAACTATGGCTACACCTTC.

At least ten counts were recorded for this clonotype. The chain employs TRBV7-2 and TRBJ1-6; D is perhaps TRBD1 (5 bases). Trimming left V 3 bases short and J 7 bases short, with 10 bases between. The CDR3 contains 14 residues. Germline values: CDR1 SGHTA, CDR2 FQGNSA. The DNA of the CDR3 is TGTGCCAGCAGCTTCCAGGGTACCAATTCACCCCTCCACTTT. This translates into CASSFQGTNSPLHF. The variable domain in full, with the rest retrieved from reference TRBV7-2 and TRBJ1-6, is GAGVSQSPSNKVTEKGKDVELRCDPISGHTALYWYRQSLGQGLEFLIYFQGNSAPDKSGLPSDRFSAERTGGSVSTLTIQRTQQEDSAVYLCASSFQGTNSPLHFGNGTRLTVT.

This clonotype was seen ten or more times. The chain recombines TRBV12-3 or TRBV12-4 with TRBJ2-5; D unresolved. The CDR3 is 14 residues long. The V and J ends lost 5 bases and 5 bases respectively, with 15 bases between them. CDR3 nucleotides: TGTGCCAGCAGTCCGAATAGGGTGTGGGAGACCCAGTACTTC. It codes for CASSPNRVWETQYF.

This clonotype was seen many times. The chain is built from TRBV7-9 and TRBJ1-1; 9 bases match TRBD1. Germline trimming cut 4 bases from V and 5 bases from J; bases unmatched to any gene: 11. Germline V CDR1 and CDR2: SEHNR, FQNEAQ (reference sequence). The CDR3 is 16 residues long. The CDR3 sequence is CASSWESDRGETEAFF. The CDR3 nucleotides read TGTGCCAGCAGCTGGGAATCGGACAGGGGAGAAACTGAAGCTTTCTTT.

This clonotype was seen ten or more times. The CDR3 reads CASIMTRGGNEQFF. The CDR3 nucleotides are TGTGCCAGCATCATGACTAGAGGAGGCAATGAGCAGTTCTTC. The rearrangement links TRBV7-2 to TRBJ2-1; D may be TRBD2 (6 bases). The ends were cut back, 7 bases at V and 6 bases at J, with 16 bases in the middle. Germline CDR1 is SGHTA and CDR2 is FQGNSA. This CDR3 comprises 14 residues.

V gene TRBV6-1 combines with J gene TRBJ2-7; TRBD2 matches 12 bases. V lost 8 bases to trimming and J lost 0 bases; unmatched junction nucleotides: 2. Per germline, CDR1 MNHNS and CDR2 SASEGT. This CDR3 is 14 amino acids long. The CDR3 is CASQTSGSSYEQYF. In DNA form, the CDR3 reads TGTGCCAGCCAGACTAGCGGGAGCTCCTACGAGCAGTACTTC.

This clonotype has more than one count but fewer than ten. In DNA form, the CDR3 reads TGTGCCAGCAACCCCTCTAGCGGGACATACCTAGCCGGGGAGCTGTTTTTT. It yields the protein CASNPSSGTYLAGELFF. The chain is built from TRBV27 and TRBJ2-2, with 9 positions matching TRBD2. Germline V gene lookup returns CDR1 MNHEY and CDR2 SMNVEV (reference sequence). This CDR3 has 17 amino acids. The ends lost 7 bases at V and 6 bases at J; junction bases unmatched: 15.

This clonotype was detected a few times. The rearrangement uses TRBV6-4 and TRBJ2-6; D gene ambiguous. Germline V gives CDR1 MRHNA, CDR2 SNTAGT. This CDR3 is 16 amino acids long. Deletions cut 6 bases from V and 0 bases from J, with 12 bases between. CDR3 amino acids: CASSPLWRSGANVLTF. The CDR3 DNA is TGTGCCAGCAGCCCCCTATGGCGCTCTGGGGCCAACGTCCTGACTTTC.

A few counts support this clonotype. The V and J genes are TRBV19 and TRBJ2-7, with D perhaps TRBD2 (5 bases). This CDR3 spans 13 amino acids. Trimming removed 10 bases from V and 0 bases from J, with 13 bases in between. Per germline, CDR1 LNHDA and CDR2 SQIVND (reference sequence). DNA of the CDR3: TGTGCCACCGGACGGGGATCCTCCTACGAGCAGTACTTC. Its translation is CATGRGSSYEQYF. Drawing the rest from reference TRBV19 and TRBJ2-7, the complete variable domain is DGGITQSPKYLFRKEGQNVTLSCEQNLNHDAMYWYRQDPGQGLRLIYYSQIVNDFQKGDIAEGYSVSREKKESFPLTVTSAQKNPTAFYLCATGRGSSYEQYFGPGTRLTVT.

This clonotype appeared a few times. The V and J genes are TRBV20-1 and TRBJ2-7; D remains unclear. CDR1 and CDR2 from the germline V gene are DFQATT and SNEGSKA (reference sequence). This CDR3 is built from 14 residues. The ends were cut back, 5 bases at V and 0 bases at J, with 14 bases in the middle. CDR3 in amino acids: CSAVTRSSSYEQYF. For the CDR3, the DNA is TGCAGTGCTGTTACAAGGTCTAGCTCCTACGAGCAGTACTTC.

This chain uses TRBV6-2 or TRBV6-3 with TRBJ2-7, with D unclear. V lost 2 bases, J lost 3 bases, and 5 bases lay in between. Germline loops: CDR1 MNHEY, CDR2 SVGEGT. This CDR3 has 12 amino acids. The CDR3 sequence: CASSYPVYEQYF. In DNA form, the CDR3 reads TGTGCCAGCAGTTACCCAGTCTACGAGCAGTACTTC.

This clonotype was observed at least ten times. The rearrangement uses TRBV6-1 and TRBJ1-4, with 10 bases matching TRBD1. Germline trimming cut 11 bases from V and 5 bases from J; bases unmatched to any gene: 5. CDR1 and CDR2 (germline): MNHNS, SASEGT. The CDR3 is 13 amino acids. The CDR3 DNA reads as TGTGCCTCCCGGGACAGGGGAAATGAAAAACTGTTTTTT. Translation: CASRDRGNEKLFF.

This clonotype showed up many times. The rearrangement joins TRBV7-2 to TRBJ2-1, with 7 bases fitting TRBD1. Germline CDR1 reads SGHTA; CDR2 reads FQGNSA. The CDR3 is 12 amino acids. The junction had 4 bases not matched to a gene; V was cut back by 7 bases and J by 7 bases. CDR3 sequence: CASTLQGNEQFF. The CDR3, as DNA: TGTGCCAGCACCCTACAGGGGAATGAGCAGTTCTTC. Variable domain in full (rest from reference TRBV7-2 and TRBJ2-1): GAGVSQSPSNKVTEKGKDVELRCDPISGHTALYWYRQSLGQGLEFLIYFQGNSAPDKSGLPSDRFSAERTGGSVSTLTIQRTQQEDSAVYLCASTLQGNEQFFGPGTRLTVL.

This clonotype was observed at least ten times. This chain joins TRBV4-3 and TRBJ1-1; TRBD1 might be the D (5 bases). Trimming took 0 bases from V and 7 from J, leaving 15 bases between them. The CDR3 extends over 15 amino acids. Looked up from germline, CDR1 is LGHNA and CDR2 is YSLEER. CDR3 sequence reads: CASSQDLPGPDEAFF. The CDR3 DNA follows: TGCGCCAGCAGCCAAGATCTACCGGGACCCGATGAAGCTTTCTTT.

J is TRBJ2-1 and V is TRBV20-1; D possibly corresponds to TRBD1 (5 bases). The CDR3 has 15 amino acids. Deletions cut 4 bases from V and 4 bases from J, with 17 bases between. In germline, CDR1 is DFQATT, CDR2 SNEGSKA (reference sequence). The CDR3 nucleotides are TGCAGTGCTATCCCAGGGTCCTACGCATACAATGAGCAGTTCTTC. This sequence encodes CSAIPGSYAYNEQFF.

Worth noting for this clonotype: The junction shows a germline mismatch at one end, possibly a read error. The chain joins TRBV25-1 to TRBJ1-2; D not resolved. This CDR3 spans 13 amino acids. In germline, CDR1 is MGHDK, CDR2 SYGVNS. For the CDR3, the DNA is TGTGCCAGCAGTGAAATGGGAGACTATGGCTTCACCTTC. Its protein product is CASSEMGDYGFTF.

This clonotype was detected only a few times. J is TRBJ2-1 and V is TRBV28, with TRBD2 matching over 10 bases. The CDR3 totals 21 residues. Germline trimming cut 5 bases from V and 1 base from J; bases unmatched to any gene: 20. CDR1 is MDHEN, CDR2 SYDVKM, per germline. The CDR3: CASSPPLGLAGGPGSYNEQFF. The CDR3, as DNA: TGTGCCAGCAGTCCTCCCCTAGGATTAGCGGGAGGACCAGGGTCCTACAATGAGCAGTTCTTC.

This rearrangement joins TRBV20-1 to TRBJ2-3; D is perhaps TRBD2 (6 bases). CDR1 DFQATT and CDR2 SNEGSKA come from the germline V gene (reference sequence). Trimming removed 3 bases from V and 1 base from J, with 11 bases in between. The CDR3 sequence is 14 residues long. The DNA of the CDR3 is TGCAGTGCTAGTAGTGGGACTCGCACAGATACGCAGTATTTT. It codes for CSASSGTRTDTQYF.

This clonotype was recorded a few times. The rearrangement joins TRBV15 to TRBJ2-2, with TRBD1 matching over 7 bases. The CDR3 extends over 17 amino acids. Per germline, CDR1 LNHNV and CDR2 YYDKDF (reference sequence). With V trimmed by 0 bases and J by 7 bases, 11 bases remained unmatched. The CDR3 loop is CATSREGQRTGNGELFF. The CDR3 DNA is TGTGCCACCAGCAGAGAGGGACAGAGGACAGGCAACGGGGAGCTGTTTTTT.

This clonotype has a handful of counts. The chain joins TRBV5-1 to TRBJ1-6, with D uncertain. This CDR3 has 14 residues. Per the germline V gene, CDR1 is SGHRS and CDR2 is YFSETQ. Between the trimmed V and J ends, which lost 4 bases and 7 bases, there was a span of 12 bases. CDR3 in amino acids: CASSPGRGNSPLHF. CDR3 bases: TGCGCCAGCAGCCCCGGGAGAGGCAATTCACCCCTCCACTTT.

The chain couples TRBV5-1 to TRBJ2-7, with 9 bases fitting TRBD2. The CDR3 runs to 15 residues. Germline V gives CDR1 SGHRS, CDR2 YFSETQ. The V gene end was trimmed by 0 bases and the J gene end by 5 bases; junction bases not matched to a gene: 6. The CDR3 nucleotides are TGCGCCAGCAGCTTGGTGGCGGGAGGGAGGAACGAGCAGTACTTC. This gives the protein CASSLVAGGRNEQYF.

This clonotype was found many times. The DNA of the CDR3 is TGTGCCAGCAGCTTAGCGGCTGGCAATTCACCCCTCCACTTT. Translated: CASSLAAGNSPLHF. V and J are TRBV7-2 and TRBJ1-6; D remains unclear. The CDR3 sequence is 14 residues long. V was pared by 0 bases and J by 7 bases, with 7 bases between. Germline V gene lookup returns CDR1 SGHTA and CDR2 FQGNSA.

This clonotype has at least ten counts. J is TRBJ1-2 and V is TRBV12-3 or TRBV12-4; TRBD1 matches at 7 bases. Trimming cost V 7 bases and J 4 bases; bases outside gene matches: 9. CDR3 length equals 14 residues. CDR3 bases: TGTGCCAGCAATGGCAGGGGGACCATCTATGGCTACACCTTC. Translation gives CASNGRGTIYGYTF.

The sample holds a few counts of this clonotype. The chain uses TRBV7-6 and TRBJ1-1; the match to TRBD1 covers 11 bases. The J segment lost 6 bases and the V segment lost 1 base, leaving 4 bases of the junction unmatched. The CDR3 length is 15 residues. The V gene's germline CDR1 is SGHVS and CDR2 FNYEAQ. CDR3 amino acids: CASSLVPGQGAEAFF. Here the CDR3 DNA reads TGTGCCAGCAGCTTAGTTCCGGGACAGGGGGCTGAAGCTTTCTTT. The entire variable domain, with the rest obtained from reference TRBV7-6 and TRBJ1-1, is as follows: GAGVSQSPRYKVTKRGQDVALRCDPISGHVSLYWYRQALGQGPEFLTYFNYEAQQDKSGLPNDRFSAERPEGSISTLTIQRTEQRDSAMYRCASSLVPGQGAEAFFGQGTRLTVV.